This TCR beta chain was sequenced for a study of early T cells in non-severe SARS-CoV-2 infection. The CDR3 spans 15 residues. CDR1 is MGHRA, CDR2 YSYEKL, per germline. V lost 4 bases and J lost 1, with 14 bases in between. There are a few counts of this clonotype. One entry per CDR3 protein results from TCRdb running MiXCR on the 5' RACE reads. The table shows tens of thousands of distinct CDR3 sequences, with over 13% occurring only once. The clonotype comes from an adult who was a healthcare worker with PCR-confirmed SARS-CoV-2 infection or an uninfected control (not recorded which). The sequencing input was whole blood. This sequence joins TRBV4-1 and TRBJ2-7; a weak D match, TRBD1 (5 bases). The DNA for the CDR3 is TGCGCCAGCAGCCCAGGGCCTTACCTTTCCTACGAGCAGTACTTC. This sequence encodes CASSPGPYLSYEQYF.